These T cell receptor beta chains were read from a single sample in a study of somatic mutations in cytotoxic T cells in rheumatoid arthritis. Assay used: immunoSEQ multiplex PCR; TCRdb lists only in-frame clones, some missing. The sample has 20,000 to 25,000 clones, just over 85% seen once. Material for sequencing was CD8+ T cells sorted from blood. The receptors shown here come from a woman between 50 and 59 years old in good health. The CDR3 runs from the conserved cysteine through the conserved F or W. A D gene is named only where the DNA matches it firmly. Expanded clones get a size class; other rows say once, few or many, or leave the size out.

D,size,V,J,length,CDR3,DNA
TRBD2,NA,TRBV6-4,TRBJ2-1,15,CASSEIAGGRNEQFF,TGTGCCAGCAGTGAAATAGCGGGGGGGCGGAATGAGCAGTTCTTC
TRBD1,once,TRBV6-1,TRBJ2-7,15,CASSEAQGVPYEQYF,TGTGCCAGCAGTGAAGCACAGGGGGTTCCCTACGAGCAGTACTTC
TRBD2,NA,TRBV5-1,TRBJ2-1,18,CASRRTSGERGAYNEQFF,TGCGCCAGCAGACGGACTAGCGGGGAGCGTGGGGCCTACAATGAGCAGTTCTTC
NA,NA,TRBV15,TRBJ2-5,15,CATSRAADSWETQYF,TGTGCCACCAGCAGAGCGGCGGATTCCTGGGAGACCCAGTACTTC
TRBD1,NA,TRBV4-3,TRBJ2-1,16,CASSQDITGGYNEQFF,TGCGCCAGCAGCCAAGATATCACAGGGGGGTACAATGAGCAGTTCTTC
TRBD1,NA,TRBV7-9,TRBJ1-4,13,CASSLIRTGKLFF,TGTGCCAGCAGCTTAATTCGGACAGGAAAACTGTTTTTT
NA,NA,TRBV5-8,TRBJ2-1,16,CASSLGTASSYNEQFF,TGTGCCAGCAGCTTGGGGACGGCGAGCTCCTACAATGAGCAGTTCTTC
TRBD1,once,TRBV9,TRBJ2-2,16,CASSHPGQGPTGELFF,TGTGCCAGCAGCCACCCGGGACAGGGACCCACCGGGGAGCTGTTTTTT
TRBD1,once,TRBV4-1,TRBJ2-1,13,CASSPTGDNEQFF,TGCGCCAGCAGCCCCACAGGGGACAATGAGCAGTTCTTC
NA,NA,TRBV7-6,TRBJ1-2,14,CASSLEFGGYGYTF,TGTGCCAGCAGCTTAGAGTTTGGGGGCTATGGCTACACCTTC
TRBD1,NA,TRBV10-1,TRBJ1-1,14,CASSRDSSNTEAFF,TGCGCCAGCAGCCGGGACAGCTCGAACACTGAAGCTTTCTTT
TRBD1,NA,TRBV5-4,TRBJ1-1,18,CASSLLGDRGLSHTEAFF,TGTGCCAGCAGCTTGCTCGGGGACAGGGGGTTGTCCCACACTGAAGCTTTCTTT
TRBD2,NA,TRBV6-5,TRBJ2-1,14,CASSASGGENEQFF,TGTGCCAGCAGCGCCAGCGGGGGGGAAAATGAGCAGTTCTTC
TRBD1,NA,TRBV7-8,TRBJ1-2,14,CASSRDRGPPGYTF,TGTGCCAGCAGCCGGGACAGGGGCCCCCCTGGCTACACCTTC
TRBD2,NA,TRBV4-2,TRBJ2-3,18,CASSQEAEVAGDTDTQYF,TGTGCCAGCAGCCAAGAGGCGGAGGTAGCGGGGGACACAGATACGCAGTATTTT
TRBD2,few,TRBV6-6,TRBJ2-7,15,CASSYGLAGTYEQYF,TGTGCCAGCAGTTACGGACTAGCGGGGACCTACGAGCAGTACTTC
NA,NA,TRBV19,TRBJ1-1,13,CASSRGMNTEAFF,TGTGCCAGTAGTAGAGGGATGAACACTGAAGCTTTCTTT
TRBD1,NA,TRBV19,TRBJ1-2,17,CASSPFIGTAVNYGYTF,TGTGCCAGTAGTCCGTTTATCGGGACAGCCGTTAACTATGGCTACACCTTC
NA,NA,TRBV9,TRBJ1-3,15,CASSVEGRSGNTIYF,TGTGCCAGCAGCGTAGAAGGGCGCTCTGGAAACACCATATATTTT
TRBD1,NA,TRBV29-1,TRBJ1-5,13,CSVEGDRGEPQHF,TGCAGCGTTGAGGGGGACAGGGGCGAACCCCAGCATTTT
TRBD1,NA,TRBV5-6,TRBJ2-7,14,CASSFGTGIYEQYF,TGTGCCAGCAGCTTCGGGACAGGGATCTACGAGCAGTACTTC
TRBD2,NA,TRBV7-2,TRBJ2-7,15,CASSILAGGPYEQYF,TGTGCCAGCAGCATCCTAGCGGGGGGGCCCTACGAGCAGTACTTC
TRBD1,NA,TRBV4-3,TRBJ1-2,16,CASSQAPRQGVDGYTF,TGCGCCAGCAGCCAAGCCCCGAGGCAGGGGGTCGATGGCTACACCTTC
NA,NA,TRBV7-9,TRBJ2-4,15,CASSLGAAGLDIQYF,TGTGCCAGCAGCTTAGGGGCAGCCGGGCTTGACATTCAGTACTTC
TRBD2,NA,TRBV28,TRBJ2-1,21,CASSPPWASGGRKSSYNEQFF,TGTGCCAGCAGCCCTCCTTGGGCTAGCGGGGGGCGAAAAAGCTCCTACAATGAGCAGTTCTTC
NA,NA,TRBV9,TRBJ2-2,14,CASSVGRTAGELFF,TGTGCCAGCAGCGTAGGTCGAACCGCGGGGGAGCTGTTTTTT
TRBD1,NA,TRBV9,TRBJ2-3,14,CASSLGQGADTQYF,TGTGCCAGCAGCCTAGGACAGGGGGCAGATACGCAGTATTTT
TRBD2,NA,TRBV4-1,TRBJ2-2,15,CASSLSGGATGELFF,TGCGCCAGCAGCCTTAGCGGGGGGGCCACCGGGGAGCTGTTTTTT
NA,NA,TRBV7-8,TRBJ2-7,13,CASSSSLTYEQYF,TGTGCCAGCAGCTCGTCACTGACCTACGAGCAGTACTTC
NA,few,TRBV10-2,TRBJ1-2,10,CASFRSGYTF,TGCGCCAGCTTTCGGTCTGGCTACACCTTC
NA,NA,TRBV9,TRBJ2-3,13,CASSVDSTDTQYF,TGTGCCAGCAGCGTAGATAGCACAGATACGCAGTATTTT
TRBD1,once,TRBV14,TRBJ2-7,14,CASSSRQGGYEQYF,TGTGCCAGCAGCTCTCGACAGGGGGGGTACGAGCAGTACTTC
NA,NA,TRBV9,TRBJ2-3,13,CASSAGGADTQYF,TGTGCCAGCAGCGCCGGAGGCGCAGATACGCAGTATTTT
NA,few,TRBV7-2,TRBJ1-5,15,CASSLAMTENQPQHF,TGTGCCAGCAGCTTAGCCATGACAGAAAATCAGCCCCAGCATTTT
NA,NA,TRBV27,TRBJ2-2,17,CASSSWARGALGGELFF,TGTGCCAGCAGTTCATGGGCTCGGGGGGCGCTAGGCGGGGAGCTGTTTTTT
NA,NA,TRBV7-8,TRBJ1-5,15,CASSFTGYSNQPQHF,TGTGCCAGCAGCTTTACAGGGTATAGCAATCAGCCCCAGCATTTT
NA,NA,TRBV4-1,TRBJ2-5,12,CASSQEADLQYF,TGCGCCAGCAGCCAAGAAGCGGACCTGCAGTACTTC
NA,few,TRBV12-5,TRBJ1-2,14,CASGLVGGSYGYTF,TGTGCTAGTGGTTTGGTCGGAGGGTCCTATGGCTACACCTTC
TRBD2,NA,TRBV9,TRBJ2-1,15,CASSDGLAGVVEQFF,TGTGCCAGCAGCGACGGACTAGCGGGGGTCGTTGAGCAGTTCTTC
TRBD2,NA,TRBV6-1,TRBJ2-5,15,CASRVSGTAGETQYF,TGTGCCAGCAGAGTTAGCGGGACGGCGGGGGAGACCCAGTACTTC
TRBD1,NA,TRBV6-6,TRBJ1-5,15,CASSYPTGSNQPQHF,TGTGCCAGCAGTTACCCGACAGGGTCCAATCAGCCCCAGCATTTT
TRBD1,NA,TRBV29-1,TRBJ2-2,14,CSVEGTGDTGELFF,TGCAGCGTTGAGGGGACAGGGGACACCGGGGAGCTGTTTTTT